The 21 T cell receptor beta chains in this list originate from one sample, sequenced in a study of blood T cell repertoires in COVID-19. TCRdb keeps only in-frame clones here, not all; method: immunoSEQ multiplex PCR. The repertoire consists of about 140,000 clones, with around 90% occurring once and the leading ten covering roughly 1.6%. The specimen was peripheral blood. These receptors were collected from a woman between 45 and 65 years old with acute or convalescent COVID-19.

V and J are TRBV18 and TRBJ2-7, with D perhaps TRBD1 (7 bases). The CDR3 consists of 14 residues. V gave up 2 bases and J gave up 5 bases, with 13 bases separating them. CDR1 KGHSH and CDR2 LQKENI come from the germline V gene. CDR3 region: CASSPKSGGHEQYF. In DNA, the CDR3 is TGTGCCAGCTCACCAAAATCAGGGGGGCACGAGCAGTACTTC.

The rearrangement uses TRBV11-3 and TRBJ2-7; D gene uncertain. This CDR3 spans 17 amino acids. Trimming took off 5 bases at V and 2 bases at J, with 22 bases between the two ends. Germline CDR1 is SGHNT and CDR2 is YENEEA. The chain's CDR3 is CASSAPFVEYNPYEQYF. The CDR3 DNA reads TGTGCCAGCAGCGCACCCTTTGTGGAGTATAATCCCTACGAGCAGTACTTC.

The J gene is TRBJ1-2, the V gene TRBV9; D uncertain. CDR3 length: 11 residues. V was pared by 7 bases and J by 11 bases, with 15 bases between. Germline loops: CDR1 SGDLS, CDR2 YYNGEE. CDR3 bases: TGTGCCAGCGAGGGCCTACAAGGATACACCTTC. This gives the protein CASEGLQGYTF.

A single count supports this clone. The gene calls are TRBV27 and TRBJ2-1; no definite D call. V was cut by 2 bases and J by 1 base, with 6 bases left in between. Germline V CDR1 and CDR2: MNHEY, SMNVEV (reference sequence). This CDR3 is built from 14 residues. The CDR3 loop reads CASSLSRSYNEQFF. CDR3 DNA sequence: TGTGCCAGCAGTTTAAGTAGATCCTACAATGAGCAGTTCTTC.

V gene TRBV3-1 (or the pseudogene TRBV3-2) combines with J gene TRBJ2-7; the D is unclear. The CDR3 covers 16 residues. Between the trimmed V and J ends, which lost 4 bases and 0 bases, there was a span of 16 bases. Germline V gives CDR1 LGHDT, CDR2 YNNKEL (reference sequence). As DNA, the CDR3 is TGTGCCAGCAGCCCGCCGGCTGGGCCCTCCTCCTACGAGCAGTACTTC. This encodes CASSPPAGPSSYEQYF.

The chain carries TRBV6-1 and TRBJ2-1; D is unclear. Germline CDR1 is MNHNS and CDR2 is SASEGT. The CDR3 extends over 12 amino acids. The V end lost 7 bases, the J end lost 8 bases, and 12 bases lay between the germline ends. The CDR3 nucleotides read TGTGCCAGCACCTACCGAGAAGATGAGCAGTTCTTC. Translated, it gives CASTYREDEQFF.

The chain employs TRBV6-6 and TRBJ2-1, with 14 positions matching TRBD2. The germline CDR1 and CDR2 sequences are MNHNY and SVGAGI (reference sequence). The junction had 6 bases not matched to a gene; V was cut back by 4 bases and J by 7 bases. The CDR3 contains 16 residues. In DNA, the CDR3 is TGTGCCAGCAGTTCCCGGACTAGCGGGAGGCCGAATGAGCAGTTCTTC. Residues: CASSSRTSGRPNEQFF.

This chain links TRBV5-1 with TRBJ1-2; 8 positions match TRBD1. Germline assignment: CDR1 SGHRS and CDR2 YFSETQ. CDR3 length: 15 amino acids. Trimming removed 1 base from V and 4 bases from J; junction bases left unmatched: 6. CDR3 sequence reads: CASSLSGDRSYGYTF. The CDR3 region has the DNA TGCGCCAGCAGCTTGTCCGGGGACAGGTCCTATGGCTACACCTTC.

The chain carries TRBV11-1 and TRBJ2-7; TRBD1 matches 9 bases. CDR1 SGHAT and CDR2 FQDESV come from the germline V gene (reference sequence). The trim removed 5 bases at V and 2 bases at J, leaving 7 bases unmatched. The length of the CDR3 is 15 residues. The CDR3 DNA reads as TGTGCCAGCAGCCTCGGGACAGGGATCACCTACGAGCAGTACTTC. Amino acids: CASSLGTGITYEQYF.

The chain employs TRBV7-3 and TRBJ2-3, with 8 bases that match TRBD2. Germline V gene data show CDR1 as SGHTA and CDR2 as FQGTGA. The CDR3 contains 17 residues. V gave up 2 bases and J gave up 0 bases; unmatched junction bases: 7. The CDR3 DNA reads as TGTGCCAGCAGCTTACGGACGGGGGGGCGTAGCACAGATACGCAGTATTTT. Protein sequence: CASSLRTGGRSTDTQYF.

CDR3 sequence reads: CASSQGGQMNTEAFF. CDR3 sequence (DNA): TGTGCCAGCAGCCAAGGTGGTCAGATGAACACTGAAGCTTTCTTT. The gene calls are TRBV3-1 (or the pseudogene TRBV3-2) and TRBJ1-1; unclear D gene. V was trimmed by 1 base and J by 0 bases, leaving 9 bases between them. CDR1 and CDR2 (germline): LGHDT, YNNKEL (reference sequence). There are 15 residues in the CDR3.

This sequence joins TRBV19 and TRBJ1-2; the D gene is possibly TRBD1 (6 bases). The CDR3 consists of 15 residues. CDR1 LNHDA and CDR2 SQIVND come from the germline V gene (reference sequence). V shed 1 base and J shed 3 bases, with 12 bases lying between them. CDR3 in DNA: TGTGCCAGTAGTATAGCGTACAGGGAGCACTATGGCTACACCTTC. It yields the protein CASSIAYREHYGYTF.

The CDR3 spells CASSGTGGPLGYGYTF. CDR3 nucleotide sequence: TGTGCCAGCTCCGGGACAGGGGGCCCGTTGGGCTATGGCTACACCTTC. The chain uses TRBV18 and TRBJ1-2, with 12 bases fitting TRBD1. The CDR3 loop spans 16 amino acids. Unmatched junction bases numbered 9, after V lost 6 bases and J lost 4 bases. The germline gives CDR1 KGHSH, CDR2 LQKENI.

The chain combines TRBV7-2 with TRBJ2-5, with 8 bases identical to TRBD2. Trimming took 5 bases from V and 5 from J; bases not matched to a gene: 10. Per the germline V gene, CDR1 is SGHTA and CDR2 is FQGNSA. The CDR3 sequence is 15 residues long. CDR3 in DNA: TGTGCCAGCAGCCCCCCGGCGGGGGGATATGAGACCCAGTACTTC. Residues: CASSPPAGGYETQYF.

The genes are TRBV19 and TRBJ2-1; D unresolved. Trimming shortened V by 3 bases and J by 0 bases, and 12 bases separated the two germline ends. From germline, CDR1 is LNHDA and CDR2 SQIVND (reference sequence). The CDR3 is 16 residues long. CDR3 sequence reads: CASSIPILSSYNEQFF. The CDR3, as DNA: TGTGCCAGTAGTATCCCCATCTTGAGCTCCTACAATGAGCAGTTCTTC.

This clone appeared once. The chain uses TRBV10-3 and TRBJ1-5, with 7 bases lining up with TRBD1. Germline loops: CDR1 ENHRY, CDR2 SYGVKD. J lost 4 bases, V lost 4 bases, and 4 bases had no gene match. CDR3 length equals 14 residues. The CDR3 DNA follows: TGTGCCATCAGTGGGGACAGAGCAAATCAGCCCCAGCATTTT. Translation: CAISGDRANQPQHF.

This chain joins TRBV6-5 and TRBJ2-7; 13 bases fit TRBD2. The germline CDR1 and CDR2 sequences are MNHEY and SVGAGI. There are 14 residues in the CDR3. With 5 bases clipped from V and 6 bases from J, the junction kept 4 bases outside the gene matches. The CDR3 loop reads CASSPGLAGTEQYF. CDR3 bases: TGTGCCAGCAGTCCGGGACTAGCGGGGACCGAGCAGTACTTC.

This chain connects TRBV5-1 to TRBJ1-1, with 8 positions matching TRBD1. Germline V gene sequence: CDR1 SGHRS, CDR2 YFSETQ. J was trimmed by 4 bases and V by 2 bases; bases with no gene match: 7. This CDR3 region has 15 residues. The CDR3 spells CASSLKQGVSTEAFF. In DNA form, the CDR3 reads TGCGCCAGCAGCTTAAAACAGGGGGTGAGCACTGAAGCTTTCTTT. The full variable domain, its missing parts supplied by reference TRBV5-1 and TRBJ1-1, is KAGVTQTPRYLIKTRGQQVTLSCSPISGHRSVSWYQQTPGQGLQFLFEYFSETQRNKGNFPGRFSGRQFSNSRSEMNVSTLELGDSALYLCASSLKQGVSTEAFFGQGTRLTVV.

V and J are TRBV7-2 and TRBJ2-3, with 7 bases that match TRBD2. V trimming: 7 bases; J trimming: 6 bases; junction bases outside the gene matches: 10. The CDR3 is 14 residues long. The germline CDR1 and CDR2 sequences are SGHTA and FQGNSA. CDR3 sequence reads: CASTTPLAFDTQYF. The CDR3 DNA is TGTGCCAGCACAACCCCACTAGCGTTTGATACGCAGTATTTT.

The rearrangement links TRBV5-4 to TRBJ2-3; 9 bases line up with TRBD1. The CDR3 consists of 15 residues. CDR1 and CDR2 (germline): SGHNT, YYREEE (reference sequence). Losses at the gene ends were 2 bases for V and 4 bases for J; bases not matched to a gene: 5. CDR3 residues: CASSLRTGESDTQYF. CDR3 in DNA: TGTGCCAGCAGCTTAAGGACAGGGGAGTCAGATACGCAGTATTTT.

The chain is built from TRBV10-3 and TRBJ1-1; 11 bases are a match to TRBD1. CDR1 and CDR2 (germline): ENHRY, SYGVKD. The V segment lost 8 bases and the J segment 6 bases; nucleotides outside the gene matches: 2. CDR3 size: 12 residues. CDR3: CAIGQGAAEAFF. The CDR3, as DNA: TGTGCCATCGGACAGGGGGCCGCTGAAGCTTTCTTT.